This T cell receptor (beta chain) was recorded in a study of cytomegalovirus exposure and HLA in healthy donors. General observations from the study: Analysis was performed later, and it showed HLA-associated TCR beta chains to be more clonally expanded than equally common others. In terms of immune exposure information, only CMV serostatus was available. Analysis performed later found more than 15,000 TCR beta sequences associated with HLA alleles at 0.05 false discovery rate.

The CDR3 runs 16 residues. V was trimmed by 1 base and J by 3 bases, leaving 16 bases between them. The germline V gene has CDR1 SGHAT and CDR2 FQNNGV. In regard to this clone: Its antigen is unknown.

With 60 Vbeta and 13 Jbeta primers, the PCR was carried out. Data came from immunoSEQ multiplex PCR; TCRdb stores just in-frame clones and leaves some out. The table lists about 46,000 clones. V is TRBV11-2 and J is TRBJ2-7, with D perhaps matching TRBD1 (6 bases). Sequences were obtained from PBMCs. The sequence came from a middle-aged woman in good health and CMV-seronegative. CDR3 DNA: TGTGCCAGCAGCTTAGGGATCCTTCAGGGGCTCTACGAGCAGTACTTC. It codes for CASSLGILQGLYEQYF.